Presented here are 14 T cell receptor beta chains from one specimen sequenced in a study of T cells after yellow fever vaccination. TCRdb reanalysed the 5' RACE reads using MiXCR and keeps one entry per CDR3 protein. The sample carries nearly 350,000 distinct CDR3 sequences, 8% to 9.5% recorded once. Here the sequenced sample was PBMCs, taken roughly 46 days after the first yellow fever vaccination. These TCRs come from a man aged 18 to 29 who received the YFV17D yellow fever vaccine.

This clonotype was observed a few times. The chain combines TRBV4-3 with TRBJ1-2, with D uncertain. V was clipped by 0 bases and J by 2 bases, with 13 bases between them. Germline loops: CDR1 LGHNA, CDR2 YSLEER. The CDR3 runs 16 residues. CDR3 sequence (DNA): TGCGCCAGCAGCCAAGACATGGCCGGGCCGAACTATGGCTACACCTTC. This codes for CASSQDMAGPNYGYTF.

V is TRBV27 and J is TRBJ2-1; 7 bases are shared with TRBD2. The V and J ends lost 3 bases and 9 bases, in that order; junction bases with no gene match: 8. The V gene's germline CDR1 is MNHEY and CDR2 SMNVEV (reference sequence). The CDR3 loop spans 14 amino acids. CDR3 DNA sequence: TGTGCCAGCAGTTTTGGGGGGGGTGCGGGTGAGCAGTTCTTC. This sequence encodes CASSFGGGAGEQFF.

This clonotype occurred many times. The genes are TRBV5-1 and TRBJ2-5; 9 positions agree with TRBD1. V lost 0 bases to trimming and J lost 0 bases; unmatched junction nucleotides: 0. The CDR3 extends over 15 amino acids. Germline V gives CDR1 SGHRS, CDR2 YFSETQ. CDR3 bases: TGCGCCAGCAGCTTGGGGGACAGGGACCAAGAGACCCAGTACTTC. Protein: CASSLGDRDQETQYF.

This clonotype came up a few times. The chain is built from TRBV9 and TRBJ2-3; 7 bases align to TRBD1. Germline CDR1 SGDLS, CDR2 YYNGEE. The CDR3 runs to 14 residues. V was pared by 4 bases and J by 5 bases, with 7 bases of the junction left unmatched. CDR3 residues: CASSKRDREDTQYF. The CDR3 DNA reads as TGTGCCAGCAGCAAAAGAGACAGGGAAGATACGCAGTATTTT.

The CDR3 DNA follows: TGTGCCACCAGCAGAGGCGGGACTAGCGGGTCTGAGCAGTTCTTC. Translated: CATSRGGTSGSEQFF. The rearrangement uses TRBV15 and TRBJ2-1, with 12 nucleotides matching TRBD2. Germline CDR1 and CDR2: LNHNV and YYDKDF (reference sequence). With 1 base clipped from V and 9 bases from J, the junction kept 4 bases outside the gene matches. The CDR3 runs 15 residues.

This clonotype was seen many times. The chain links TRBV11-2 to TRBJ2-5; D unresolved. CDR1 is SGHAT, CDR2 FQNNGV, per germline. The CDR3 is 15 residues long. Trimming shortened V by 2 bases and J by 4 bases, and 14 bases separated the two germline ends. The CDR3 spells CASSLPMGIAETQYF. Written as DNA, the CDR3 is TGTGCCAGCAGCTTACCGATGGGGATCGCAGAGACCCAGTACTTC.

This rearrangement joins TRBV11-2 to TRBJ2-1, with 9 bases identical to TRBD2. Germline V lookup: CDR1 SGHAT, CDR2 FQNNGV. The CDR3 is 15 amino acids. V dropped 5 bases and J dropped 6; count of bases not matched to a gene: 8. CDR3 sequence reads: CASSPIAGEGNEQFF. The DNA for the CDR3 is TGTGCCAGCAGCCCTATAGCGGGGGAGGGCAATGAGCAGTTCTTC.

The chain recombines TRBV29-1 with TRBJ1-1; D unresolved. Germline loops: CDR1 SQVTM, CDR2 ANQGSEA. V lost 8 bases, J lost 0 bases, and 13 bases lay in between. The CDR3 loop spans 13 amino acids. CDR3 bases: TGCAGCTTCCTAGGGCGCATGAACACTGAAGCTTTCTTT. Translated, it gives CSFLGRMNTEAFF.

This clonotype showed up just a few times. At one boundary the junction diverges from the germline segment, which might be a read error. The chain recombines TRBV18 with TRBJ1-2; D ambiguous. Germline values: CDR1 KGHSH, CDR2 LQKENI. This CDR3 has 12 residues. CDR3 sequence reads: CASSPSNDGYTF. CDR3 coding DNA: TGTGCCAGCTCACCATCTAACGATGGCTACACCTTC.

This chain connects TRBV6-1 to TRBJ1-4; tentatively, D is TRBD1 (5 bases). This CDR3 is 14 amino acids long. Trimming removed 8 bases from V and 3 bases from J, with 13 bases in between. Germline-derived CDR1 and CDR2 are MNHNS and SASEGT. In nucleotides, the CDR3 is TGTGCCAGCGCGGGGGGGGTTTCTAATGAAAAACTGTTTTTT. Its protein is CASAGGVSNEKLFF.

This clonotype was recorded a few times. The chain uses TRBV27 and TRBJ2-5, with TRBD1 matching over 7 bases. The CDR3 is 14 amino acids. The V and J ends lost 6 bases and 0 bases, in that order; junction bases with no gene match: 4. Germline V lookup: CDR1 MNHEY, CDR2 SMNVEV (reference sequence). The CDR3 here is CASRTDRHQETQYF. The CDR3 DNA sequence: TGTGCCAGCAGGACGGACAGGCACCAAGAGACCCAGTACTTC.

This chain links TRBV4-1 with TRBJ1-1, with D unclear. Trimming shortened V by 4 bases and J by 5 bases, and 17 bases separated the two germline ends. The V gene's germline CDR1 is MGHRA and CDR2 YSYEKL. The CDR3 has 15 amino acids. Here the CDR3 DNA reads TGCGCCAGCAGCCCTCAACATTCTTCGGGGACTGAAGCTTTCTTT. Translating it yields CASSPQHSSGTEAFF.

This clonotype was counted a few times. The CDR3 DNA follows: TGTGCCAGCAGAGGTACCGGGTCCCCTAGCAATCAGCCCCAGCATTTT. The encoded protein is CASRGTGSPSNQPQHF. The J gene is TRBJ1-5, the V gene TRBV6-1; D remains unclear. Trimming stripped 6 bases from V and 0 bases from J, with 15 bases between. The length of the CDR3 is 16 residues. Germline lookup yields CDR1 MNHNS and CDR2 SASEGT.

This clonotype was detected many times. This rearrangement joins TRBV5-1 to TRBJ2-3, with D perhaps TRBD2 (5 bases). Germline V gene sequence: CDR1 SGHRS, CDR2 YFSETQ. The V and J ends lost 0 bases and 7 bases respectively, with 12 bases between them. This CDR3 contains 14 residues. The CDR3 reads CASSLVASGNTQYF. CDR3 coding DNA: TGCGCCAGCAGCTTGGTAGCCTCCGGGAATACGCAGTATTTT.